What follows describes a single T cell receptor beta chain. What it recognizes is unknown. Profiling relied on immunoSEQ multiplex PCR, and the TCRdb table lists in-frame clones only, not all of them. In the table there are roughly 130,000 clones, about 93% of which are singletons. The entry originates in a study of T cell responses to AZD1222 COVID-19 vaccine. Regarding the study as a whole: Variant regions that are unmutated are reportedly the target of nearly half of spike-specific TCRs. AZD1222 recipients seropositive at baseline numbered only five or six.

The CDR3 loop spans 13 amino acids. The germline V gene encodes CDR1 SGHVS and CDR2 FQNEAQ. Trimming removed 8 bases at V and 1 base at J, with 10 bases between. This sequence originates from an adult in good health. The material sequenced was peripheral blood, taken on day 0 of AZD1222 vaccination. The chain is built from TRBV7-8 and TRBJ2-3, with a weak D call TRBD2 (6 bases). CDR3 protein: CASGDFRTDTQYF. CDR3 nucleotide sequence: TGTGCCAGCGGGGACTTCCGCACAGATACGCAGTATTTT.